This T cell receptor beta chain was retrieved from a study of cytomegalovirus exposure and HLA in healthy donors. Use of 60 Vbeta and 13 Jbeta primers characterized the PCR. Per the study methods: A later analysis tallied approximately 78 million unique TCR beta chains, around 12 million of them shared. Here immunoSEQ multiplex PCR was the method, and the copy in TCRdb shows in-frame clones only, minus some. Clone size and V and J calls were adopted from that table, with D and trimming inferred from the DNA. Altogether around 130,000 clones are present, 70% to 90% being singletons, with the ten largest covering 5.9%. Study-wide results and caveats: Trimming of TCR beta V- and J-genes showed a link, identified in a later analysis, to a missense DCLRE1C variant. Some TCR beta chains (about 180 of them) were listed as cytomegalovirus-associated. High specificity and sensitivity for cytomegalovirus status were reported for the classifier.

Germline-derived CDR1 and CDR2 are SGHRS and YFSETQ. The CDR3 covers 14 residues. Remarks on this clone: Its matching antigen is unknown. One end of the junction is discordant with germline, which a read error may explain.

Sequencing was performed on PBMCs. This clonotype originated in a woman between 35 and 50 years old in good health and CMV-seropositive. This rearrangement joins TRBV5-1 to TRBJ1-2, with D possibly TRBD1 on 6 matching bases. The CDR3 DNA reads TGCGCCAGCAGCTCGGACAGTGGGGGCTATGGCTACCCCTTC. Translation: CASSSDSGGYGYPF.